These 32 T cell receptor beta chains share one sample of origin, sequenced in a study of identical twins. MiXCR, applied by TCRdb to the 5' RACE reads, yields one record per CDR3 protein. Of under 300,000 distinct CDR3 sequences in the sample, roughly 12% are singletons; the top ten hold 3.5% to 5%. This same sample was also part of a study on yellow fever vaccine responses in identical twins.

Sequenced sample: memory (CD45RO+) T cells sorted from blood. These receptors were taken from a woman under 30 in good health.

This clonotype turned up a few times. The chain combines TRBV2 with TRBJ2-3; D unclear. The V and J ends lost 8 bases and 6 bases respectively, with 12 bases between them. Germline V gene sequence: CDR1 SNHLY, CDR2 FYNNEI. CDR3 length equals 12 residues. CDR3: CASFQRGDTQYF. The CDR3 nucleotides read TGTGCCAGCTTCCAACGTGGGGATACGCAGTATTTT. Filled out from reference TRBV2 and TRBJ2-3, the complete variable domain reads EPEVTQTPSHQVTQMGQEVILRCVPISNHLYFYWYRQILGQKVEFLVSFYNNEISEKSEIFDDQFSVERPDGSNFTLKIRSTKLEDSAMYFCASFQRGDTQYFGPGTRLTVL.

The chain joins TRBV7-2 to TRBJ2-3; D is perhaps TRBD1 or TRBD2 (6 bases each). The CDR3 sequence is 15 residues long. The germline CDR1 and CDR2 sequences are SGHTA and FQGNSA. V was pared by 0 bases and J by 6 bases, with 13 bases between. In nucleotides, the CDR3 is TGTGCCAGCAGCTTAGCGTGGGGGGCGATGGATACGCAGTATTTT. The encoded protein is CASSLAWGAMDTQYF.

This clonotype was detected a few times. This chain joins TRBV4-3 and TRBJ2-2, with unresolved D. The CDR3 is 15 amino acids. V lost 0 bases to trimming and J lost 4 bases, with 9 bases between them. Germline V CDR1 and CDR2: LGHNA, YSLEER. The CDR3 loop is CASSQEKDLTGELFF. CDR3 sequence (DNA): TGCGCCAGCAGCCAAGAGAAGGACCTCACCGGGGAGCTGTTTTTT.

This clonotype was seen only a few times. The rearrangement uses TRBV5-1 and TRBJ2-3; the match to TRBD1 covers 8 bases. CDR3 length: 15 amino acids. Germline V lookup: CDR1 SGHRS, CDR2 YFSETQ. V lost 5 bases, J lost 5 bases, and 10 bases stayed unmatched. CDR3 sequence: CASSPGQEKGDTQYF. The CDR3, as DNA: TGCGCCAGCAGTCCGGGACAGGAAAAGGGAGATACGCAGTATTTT.

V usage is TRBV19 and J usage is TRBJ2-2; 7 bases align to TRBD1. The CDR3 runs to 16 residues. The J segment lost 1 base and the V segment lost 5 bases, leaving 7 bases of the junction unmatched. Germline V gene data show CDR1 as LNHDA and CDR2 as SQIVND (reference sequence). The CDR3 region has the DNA TGTGCCAGTAGTGCCGAAGGGGGCCGGAACACCGGGGAGCTGTTTTTT. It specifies CASSAEGGRNTGELFF. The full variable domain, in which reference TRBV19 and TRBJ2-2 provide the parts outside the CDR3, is DGGITQSPKYLFRKEGQNVTLSCEQNLNHDAMYWYRQDPGQGLRLIYYSQIVNDFQKGDIAEGYSVSREKKESFPLTVTSAQKNPTAFYLCASSAEGGRNTGELFFGEGSRLTVL.

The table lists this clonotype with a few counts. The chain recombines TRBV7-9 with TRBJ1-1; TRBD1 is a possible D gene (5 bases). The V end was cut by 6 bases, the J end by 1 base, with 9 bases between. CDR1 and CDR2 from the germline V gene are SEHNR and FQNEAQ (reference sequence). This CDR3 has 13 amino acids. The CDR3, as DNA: TGTGCCAGCAGGCTCGACAGGAACACTGAAGCTTTCTTT. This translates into CASRLDRNTEAFF.

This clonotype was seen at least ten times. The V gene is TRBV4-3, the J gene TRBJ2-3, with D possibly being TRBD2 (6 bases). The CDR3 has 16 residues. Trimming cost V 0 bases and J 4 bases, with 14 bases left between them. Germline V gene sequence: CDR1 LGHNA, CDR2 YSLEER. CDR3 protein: CASSQDLTGASDTQYF. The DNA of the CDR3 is TGCGCCAGCAGCCAAGATTTGACGGGAGCGTCAGATACGCAGTATTTT.

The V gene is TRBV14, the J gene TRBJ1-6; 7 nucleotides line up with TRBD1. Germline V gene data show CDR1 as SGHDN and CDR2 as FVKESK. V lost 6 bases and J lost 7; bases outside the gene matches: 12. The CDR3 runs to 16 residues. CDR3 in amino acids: CASSLPTRGFNSPLHF. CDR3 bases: TGTGCCAGCAGTCTTCCTACCAGGGGGTTCAATTCACCCCTCCACTTT. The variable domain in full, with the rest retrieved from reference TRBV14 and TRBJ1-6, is EAGVTQFPSHSVIEKGQTVTLRCDPISGHDNLYWYRRVMGKEIKFLLHFVKESKQDESGMPNNRFLAERTGGTYSTLKVQPAELEDSGVYFCASSLPTRGFNSPLHFGNGTRLTVT.

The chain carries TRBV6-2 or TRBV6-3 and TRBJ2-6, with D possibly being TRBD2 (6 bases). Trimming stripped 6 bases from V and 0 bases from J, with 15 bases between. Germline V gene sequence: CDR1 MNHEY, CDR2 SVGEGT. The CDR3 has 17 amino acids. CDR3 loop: CASSWGDSSSGANVLTF. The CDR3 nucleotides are TGTGCCAGCAGCTGGGGGGACTCCAGCTCTGGGGCCAACGTCCTGACTTTC.

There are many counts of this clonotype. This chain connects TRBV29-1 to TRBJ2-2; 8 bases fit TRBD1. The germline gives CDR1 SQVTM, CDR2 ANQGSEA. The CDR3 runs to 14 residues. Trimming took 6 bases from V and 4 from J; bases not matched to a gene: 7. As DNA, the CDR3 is TGCAGCGTCCGACCGGACAGGGCCACCGGGGAGCTGTTTTTT. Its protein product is CSVRPDRATGELFF.

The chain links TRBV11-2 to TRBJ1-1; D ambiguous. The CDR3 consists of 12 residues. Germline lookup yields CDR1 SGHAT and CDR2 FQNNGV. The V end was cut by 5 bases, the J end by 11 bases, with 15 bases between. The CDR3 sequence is CASSPRVQEAFF. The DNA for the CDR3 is TGTGCCAGCAGCCCCCGGGTCCAGGAGGCTTTCTTT.

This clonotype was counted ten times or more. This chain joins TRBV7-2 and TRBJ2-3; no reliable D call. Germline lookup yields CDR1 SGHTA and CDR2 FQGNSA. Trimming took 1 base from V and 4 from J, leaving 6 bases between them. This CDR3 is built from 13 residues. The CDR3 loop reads CASSLGRADTQYF. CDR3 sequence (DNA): TGTGCCAGCAGCTTAGGACGCGCAGATACGCAGTATTTT.

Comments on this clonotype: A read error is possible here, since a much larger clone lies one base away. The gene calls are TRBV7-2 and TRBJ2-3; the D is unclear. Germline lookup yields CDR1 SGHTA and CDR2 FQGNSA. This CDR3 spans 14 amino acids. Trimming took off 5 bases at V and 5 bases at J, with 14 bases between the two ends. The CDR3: CASSLRMGLDTQYF. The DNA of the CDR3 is TGTGCCAGCAGCCTTCGGATGGGGTTAGATACGCAGTATTTT. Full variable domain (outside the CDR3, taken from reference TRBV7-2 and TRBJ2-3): GAGVSQSPSNKVTEKGKDVELRCDPISGHTALYWYRQSLGQGLEFLIYFQGNSAPDKSGLPSDRFSAERTGGSVSTLTIQRTQQEDSAVYLCASSLRMGLDTQYFGPGTRLTVL.

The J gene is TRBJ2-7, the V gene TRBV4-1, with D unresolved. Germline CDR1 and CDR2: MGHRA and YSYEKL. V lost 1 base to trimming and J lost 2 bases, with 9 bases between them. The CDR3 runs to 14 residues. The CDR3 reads CASSQVSWPYEQYF. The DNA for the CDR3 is TGCGCCAGCAGCCAAGTGAGTTGGCCCTACGAGCAGTACTTC.

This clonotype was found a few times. The CDR3 loop reads CASTTRDRATYEQYF. Here the CDR3 DNA reads TGTGCCAGCACCACCCGGGACAGAGCGACCTACGAGCAGTACTTC. The gene calls are TRBV6-1 and TRBJ2-7; 7 positions agree with TRBD1. This CDR3 contains 15 residues. J gave up 2 bases and V 7 bases, and 11 bases lay outside the gene matches. Germline V gives CDR1 MNHNS, CDR2 SASEGT.

The CDR3 loop reads CSASSYPSKDTEAFF. CDR3 DNA sequence: TGCAGTGCTAGCTCTTATCCGTCGAAGGACACTGAAGCTTTCTTT. The V gene is TRBV20-1, the J gene TRBJ1-1, with D hard to call. The CDR3 loop spans 15 amino acids. V was clipped by 3 bases and J by 3 bases, with 17 bases between them. Per germline, CDR1 DFQATT and CDR2 SNEGSKA (reference sequence).

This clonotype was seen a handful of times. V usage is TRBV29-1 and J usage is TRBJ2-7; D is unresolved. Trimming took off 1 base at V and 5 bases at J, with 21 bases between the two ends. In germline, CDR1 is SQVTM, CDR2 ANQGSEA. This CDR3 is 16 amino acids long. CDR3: CSVEGNRAQGRHEQYF. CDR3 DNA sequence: TGCAGCGTTGAAGGGAATAGGGCCCAAGGGCGTCACGAGCAGTACTTC.

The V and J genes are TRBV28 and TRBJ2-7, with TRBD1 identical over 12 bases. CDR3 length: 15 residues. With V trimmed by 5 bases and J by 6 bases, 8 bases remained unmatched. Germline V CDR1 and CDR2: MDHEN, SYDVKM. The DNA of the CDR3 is TGTGCCAGCAGTACAACGGGACAGGGGGCGGTCGAGCAGTACTTC. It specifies CASSTTGQGAVEQYF.

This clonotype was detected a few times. The CDR3 DNA sequence: TGTGCCATCAGTGAGTCTGGGGCAAACACTGAAGCTTTCTTT. This encodes CAISESGANTEAFF. The chain is built from TRBV10-3 and TRBJ1-1; a possible D gene is TRBD1 (5 bases). The ends were cut back, 0 bases at V and 2 bases at J, with 7 bases in the middle. CDR3 length: 14 amino acids. Germline CDR1 reads ENHRY; CDR2 reads SYGVKD.

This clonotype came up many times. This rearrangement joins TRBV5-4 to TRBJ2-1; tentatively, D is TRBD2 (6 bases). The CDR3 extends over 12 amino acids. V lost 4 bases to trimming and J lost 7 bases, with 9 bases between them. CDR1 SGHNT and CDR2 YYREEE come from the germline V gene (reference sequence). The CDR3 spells CASSTLANEQFF. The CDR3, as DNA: TGTGCCAGCAGCACACTAGCTAATGAGCAGTTCTTC.

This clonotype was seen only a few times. In nucleotides, the CDR3 is TGCGCCAGCAGCCGGGACAGGCCCAATTCACCCCTCCACTTT. Translated: CASSRDRPNSPLHF. The chain links TRBV5-1 to TRBJ1-6, with 8 positions matching TRBD1. The V gene end was trimmed by 4 bases and the J gene end by 7 bases; junction bases not matched to a gene: 4. Germline assignment: CDR1 SGHRS and CDR2 YFSETQ. This CDR3 comprises 14 residues.

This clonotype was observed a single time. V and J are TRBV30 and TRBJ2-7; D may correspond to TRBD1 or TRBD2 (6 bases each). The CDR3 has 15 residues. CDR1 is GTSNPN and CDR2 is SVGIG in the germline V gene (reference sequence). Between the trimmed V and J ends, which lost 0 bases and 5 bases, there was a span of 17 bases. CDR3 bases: TGTGCCTGGAGTGTACGTGGGGCCGGGGGCCACGAGCAGTACTTC. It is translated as CAWSVRGAGGHEQYF.

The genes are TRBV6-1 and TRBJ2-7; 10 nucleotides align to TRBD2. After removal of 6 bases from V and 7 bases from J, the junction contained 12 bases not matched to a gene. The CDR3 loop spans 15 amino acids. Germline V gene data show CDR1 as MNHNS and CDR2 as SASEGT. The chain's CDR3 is CASRPLAGREREQYF. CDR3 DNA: TGTGCCAGCAGACCACTAGCGGGGCGCGAGAGGGAGCAGTACTTC.

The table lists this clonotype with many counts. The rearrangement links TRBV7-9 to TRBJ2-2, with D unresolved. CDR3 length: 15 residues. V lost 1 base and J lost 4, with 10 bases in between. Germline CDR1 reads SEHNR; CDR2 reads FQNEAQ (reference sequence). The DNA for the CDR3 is TGTGCCAGCAGCTTAGAGACGCAGCTCACCGGGGAGCTGTTTTTT. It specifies CASSLETQLTGELFF.

CDR3 in amino acids: CASSTQAGTSSDTQYF. The CDR3 region has the DNA TGTGCCAGCAGCACACAAGCCGGCACAAGTTCAGATACGCAGTATTTT. This chain uses TRBV28 with TRBJ2-3; no reliable D call. The germline V gene has CDR1 MDHEN and CDR2 SYDVKM. This CDR3 has 16 amino acids. The ends were cut back, 6 bases at V and 4 bases at J, with 20 bases in the middle.

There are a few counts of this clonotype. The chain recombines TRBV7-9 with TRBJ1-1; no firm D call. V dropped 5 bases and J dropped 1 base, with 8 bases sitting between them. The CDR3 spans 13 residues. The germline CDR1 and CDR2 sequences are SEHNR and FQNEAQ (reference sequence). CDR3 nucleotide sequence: TGTGCCAGCAGCACCAGCCAGAACACTGAAGCTTTCTTT. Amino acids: CASSTSQNTEAFF.

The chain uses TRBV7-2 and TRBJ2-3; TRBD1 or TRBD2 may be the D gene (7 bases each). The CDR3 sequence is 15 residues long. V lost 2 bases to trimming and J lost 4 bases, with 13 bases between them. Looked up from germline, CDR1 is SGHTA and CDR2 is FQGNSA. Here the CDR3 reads CASSLRQGGADTQYF. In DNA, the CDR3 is TGTGCCAGCAGCTTAAGGCAGGGGGGGGCAGATACGCAGTATTTT.

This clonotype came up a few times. The CDR3 loop reads CASSERLAEGGETQYF. The CDR3 nucleotides are TGCGCCAGCAGCGAAAGGCTAGCGGAGGGGGGAGAGACCCAGTACTTC. This rearrangement joins TRBV4-3 to TRBJ2-5; D may be TRBD2 (7 bases). The germline V gene has CDR1 LGHNA and CDR2 YSLEER. This CDR3 has 16 amino acids. The V end was cut by 5 bases, the J end by 4 bases, with 20 bases between.

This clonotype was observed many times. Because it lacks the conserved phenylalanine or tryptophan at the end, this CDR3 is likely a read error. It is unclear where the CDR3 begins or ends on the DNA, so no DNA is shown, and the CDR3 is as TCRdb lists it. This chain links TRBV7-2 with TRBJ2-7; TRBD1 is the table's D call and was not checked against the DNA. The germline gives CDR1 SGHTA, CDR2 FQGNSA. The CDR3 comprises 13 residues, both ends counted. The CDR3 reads CASSLGDGLPHFL.

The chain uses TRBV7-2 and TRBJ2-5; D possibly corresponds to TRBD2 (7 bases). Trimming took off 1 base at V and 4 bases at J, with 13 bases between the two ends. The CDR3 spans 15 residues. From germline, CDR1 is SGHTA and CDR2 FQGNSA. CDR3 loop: CASSLGWGGLETQYF. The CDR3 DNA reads TGTGCCAGCAGCTTAGGGTGGGGGGGCTTAGAGACCCAGTACTTC.

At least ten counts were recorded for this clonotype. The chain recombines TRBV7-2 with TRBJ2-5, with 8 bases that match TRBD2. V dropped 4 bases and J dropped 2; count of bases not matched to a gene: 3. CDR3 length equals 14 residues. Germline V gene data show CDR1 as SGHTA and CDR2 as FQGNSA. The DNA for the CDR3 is TGTGCCAGCAGCTACGGGACTAGTCAAGAGACCCAGTACTTC. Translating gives CASSYGTSQETQYF.

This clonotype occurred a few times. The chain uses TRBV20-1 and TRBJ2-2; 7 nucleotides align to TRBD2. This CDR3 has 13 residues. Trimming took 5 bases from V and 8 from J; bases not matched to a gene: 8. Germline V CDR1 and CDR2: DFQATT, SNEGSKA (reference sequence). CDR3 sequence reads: CSARSSGSGELFF. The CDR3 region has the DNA TGCAGTGCTCGATCTAGCGGATCGGGGGAGCTGTTTTTT.